The 10 T cell receptor beta chains reported below all come from one sample, sequenced in a study of shared clonotypes between healthy human individuals. Data came from immunoSEQ multiplex PCR; TCRdb stores just in-frame clones and leaves some out. The table includes about 1 million clones, approximately 68% detected once. Sequenced: memory CD4+ T cells sorted from blood. Subset of the sample: CD45RA-negative fraction. These TCRs come from a man aged 18 to 29 in good health.

The rearrangement links TRBV30 to TRBJ2-7; possibly TRBD1 or TRBD2 for D (5 bases each). The CDR3 consists of 13 residues. Germline lookup yields CDR1 GTSNPN and CDR2 SVGIG (reference sequence). The V and J ends lost 4 bases and 5 bases respectively, with 15 bases between them. The CDR3 here is CAWNKGRVNEQYF. The CDR3 coding sequence is TGTGCCTGGAATAAGGGGCGGGTGAACGAGCAGTACTTC.

On this clone: This sample also contains other DNA sequences that code for the same CDR3. The CDR3, as DNA: TGTGCCAGCAGCGTAGATCGAGGGGACTATGGCTACACCTTC. Translating gives CASSVDRGDYGYTF. The chain links TRBV9 to TRBJ1-2; the D gene is possibly TRBD1 (5 bases). Germline-derived CDR1 and CDR2 are SGDLS and YYNGEE. This CDR3 is built from 14 residues. Trimming removed 0 bases from V and 3 bases from J, with 9 bases in between.

V and J are TRBV27 and TRBJ1-1, with a possible D match to TRBD1 (5 bases). The CDR3 length is 15 residues. V shed 5 bases and J shed 0 bases, with 13 bases lying between them. The germline V gene has CDR1 MNHEY and CDR2 SMNVEV (reference sequence). As DNA, the CDR3 is TGTGCCAGCAGTCGCAGGGTAAATATGAACACTGAAGCTTTCTTT. Its translation: CASSRRVNMNTEAFF.

The rearrangement uses TRBV6-1 and TRBJ1-3; no reliable D call. The germline CDR1 and CDR2 sequences are MNHNS and SASEGT. The CDR3 loop spans 13 amino acids. The V and J ends lost 10 bases and 0 bases respectively, with 10 bases between them. CDR3 sequence: CAINEGSGNTIYF. The CDR3 DNA sequence: TGTGCCATCAATGAAGGCTCTGGAAACACCATATATTTT.

The rearrangement joins TRBV2 to TRBJ2-7; weak D call: TRBD2 (5 bases). CDR1 and CDR2 (germline): SNHLY, FYNNEI. Trimming took off 3 bases at V and 11 bases at J, with 8 bases between the two ends. The CDR3 covers 10 residues. CDR3 DNA sequence: TGTGCCAGCAGTGAGACGAGGGAGTACTTC. It encodes CASSETREYF.

The rearrangement joins TRBV7-9 to TRBJ2-7, with 7 bases identical to TRBD2. Trimming cost V 8 bases and J 3 bases; bases outside gene matches: 4. This CDR3 has 12 amino acids. Germline values: CDR1 SEHNR, CDR2 FQNEAQ (reference sequence). The CDR3 spells CASASGNYEQYF. The CDR3 DNA is TGTGCCAGCGCTAGCGGAAACTACGAGCAGTACTTC.

The chain carries TRBV10-2 and TRBJ1-1; perhaps TRBD1 as D (5 bases). Trimming shortened V by 4 bases and J by 1 base, and 10 bases separated the two germline ends. Germline V gene data show CDR1 as WSHSY and CDR2 as SAAADI. The CDR3 length is 14 residues. The CDR3 spells CASSGSGSNTEAFF. CDR3 DNA sequence: TGCGCCAGCAGTGGGTCAGGGTCGAACACTGAAGCTTTCTTT.

The V call is TRBV6-5, the J call TRBJ2-7; 7 positions match TRBD2. The ends lost 2 bases at V and 0 bases at J; junction bases unmatched: 4. The germline V gene has CDR1 MNHEY and CDR2 SVGAGI. There are 15 residues in the CDR3. In DNA, the CDR3 is TGTGCCAGCAGTTACAGTAGCGGGTACTCCTACGAGCAGTACTTC. The encoded protein is CASSYSSGYSYEQYF.

This clone has just one count. The chain joins TRBV29-1 to TRBJ1-2; 8 bases agree with TRBD1. With 0 bases clipped from V and 3 bases from J, the junction kept 9 bases outside the gene matches. Germline lookup yields CDR1 SQVTM and CDR2 ANQGSEA. The CDR3 runs to 16 residues. The CDR3 is CSVEDLGRGRDYGYTF. The CDR3 DNA is TGCAGCGTTGAAGATTTGGGCAGGGGGCGGGACTATGGCTACACCTTC.

This clone showed up just once. The J gene is TRBJ2-3, the V gene TRBV28; 11 positions agree with TRBD2. There are 16 residues in the CDR3. Germline trimming cut 8 bases from V and 4 bases from J; bases unmatched to any gene: 11. Germline loops: CDR1 MDHEN, CDR2 SYDVKM. CDR3 loop: CASGSLAGGRPDTQYF. CDR3 DNA sequence: TGTGCCAGCGGGTCCCTAGCGGGGGGCCGGCCAGATACGCAGTATTTT.